This TCR beta chain stems from a study of blood T cell repertoires in COVID-19. The length of the CDR3 is 17 residues. Trimming shortened V by 7 bases and J by 1 base, and 20 bases separated the two germline ends. Germline V gene data show CDR1 as LNHDA and CDR2 as SQIVND (reference sequence). Only in-frame clones appear in the TCRdb table, and some are missing; sequencing was by immunoSEQ multiplex PCR. The sample has over 300,000 clones; approximately 85% are singletons. J is TRBJ1-3 and V is TRBV19; D perhaps matches TRBD1 (6 bases). This receptor was obtained from a human donor in a cohort sampled during active COVID-19. The sample taken for sequencing was peripheral blood. In nucleotides, the CDR3 is TGTGCCAGTAACCCTTGGAAGACAGGCCTATCTGGAAACACCATATATTTT. Translation: CASNPWKTGLSGNTIYF.